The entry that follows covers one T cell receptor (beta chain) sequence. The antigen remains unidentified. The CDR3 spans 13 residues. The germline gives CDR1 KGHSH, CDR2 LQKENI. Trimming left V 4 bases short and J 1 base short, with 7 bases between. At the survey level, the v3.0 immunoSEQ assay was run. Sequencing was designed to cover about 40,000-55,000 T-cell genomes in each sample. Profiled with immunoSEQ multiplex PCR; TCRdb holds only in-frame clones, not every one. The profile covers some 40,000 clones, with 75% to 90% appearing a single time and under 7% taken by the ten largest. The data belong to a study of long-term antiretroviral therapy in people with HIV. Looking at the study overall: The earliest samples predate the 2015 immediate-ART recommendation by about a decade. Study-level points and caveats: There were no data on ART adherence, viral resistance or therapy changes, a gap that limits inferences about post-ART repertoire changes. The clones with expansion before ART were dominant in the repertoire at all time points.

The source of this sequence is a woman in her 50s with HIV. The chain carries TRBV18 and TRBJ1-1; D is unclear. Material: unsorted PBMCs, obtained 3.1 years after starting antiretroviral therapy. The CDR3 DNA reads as TGTGCCAGCTCACGAGACGAGAACACTGAAGCTTTCTTT. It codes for CASSRDENTEAFF.